What follows are 29 T cell receptor beta chains derived from one specimen sequenced in a study of post-analysis software for immune sequencing data. No antigen has been identified for these receptors. Whole-study results and caveats: The study found TRBV5-6, TRBV5-1 and TRBV20-1 among four to six TRBV segments more frequent in patients than controls.

Unique molecular identifiers tagged the TCR beta cDNA libraries. One entry per CDR3 protein, called by TCRdb with MiXCR from the PCR reads. The sample lists roughly 730,000 distinct CDR3 sequences, roughly 27% occurring once. Sequenced: blood. The receptors stem from a girl aged 10 to 17 with multiple sclerosis.

V usage is TRBV7-9 and J usage is TRBJ2-5, with TRBD1 identical over 8 bases. This CDR3 contains 14 residues. V lost 7 bases to trimming and J lost 4 bases; unmatched junction nucleotides: 8. Germline V gene lookup returns CDR1 SEHNR and CDR2 FQNEAQ (reference sequence). The CDR3 nucleotides read TGTGCCAGCACACCGGACAGGGAGATAGAGACCCAGTACTTC. Residues: CASTPDREIETQYF.

This clonotype was counted between two and nine times. This chain connects TRBV28 to TRBJ1-2; D perhaps matches TRBD1 (6 bases). Germline CDR1 and CDR2: MDHEN and SYDVKM. The CDR3 spans 13 residues. V was clipped by 2 bases and J by 4 bases, with 8 bases between them. The DNA of the CDR3 is TGTGCCAGCAGTTTACGGACAGTCTATGGCTACACCTTC. Its translation is CASSLRTVYGYTF.

V is TRBV20-1 and J is TRBJ2-7, with D unclear. Germline CDR1 is DFQATT and CDR2 is SNEGSKA (reference sequence). Trimming removed 6 bases from V and 2 bases from J, with 17 bases in between. The CDR3 totals 14 residues. The CDR3 sequence is CSASWQPEAYEQYF. The CDR3, as DNA: TGCAGTGCCAGTTGGCAGCCGGAAGCCTACGAGCAGTACTTC.

Regarding this clonotype: One junction end does not reproduce the germline sequence, and a read error may be involved. The J gene is TRBJ2-6, the V gene TRBV2; D might be TRBD1 (5 bases). CDR1 is SNHLY and CDR2 is FYNNEI in the germline V gene. The CDR3 loop spans 16 amino acids. CDR3 region: CASRDQTSSGANVPTF. CDR3 coding DNA: TGTGCCAGCAGGGACCAGACAAGCTCTGGGGCCAACGTCCCGACTTTC.

The chain recombines TRBV28 with TRBJ2-3, with 8 bases matching TRBD2. This CDR3 has 15 residues. V lost 3 bases, J lost 4 bases, and 6 bases stayed unmatched. Germline V CDR1 and CDR2: MDHEN, SYDVKM. CDR3 nucleotide sequence: TGTGCCAGCAGTTTTTGGCGGGGGGAGCCAGATACGCAGTATTTT. This codes for CASSFWRGEPDTQYF. The full variable domain, with the rest looked up from reference TRBV28 and TRBJ2-3, is DVKVTQSSRYLVKRTGEKVFLECVQDMDHENMFWYRQDPGLGLRLIYFSYDVKMKEKGDIPEGYSVSREKKERFSLILESASTNQTSMYLCASSFWRGEPDTQYFGPGTRLTVL.

This clonotype was detected ten times or more. This chain connects TRBV7-2 to TRBJ2-7, with TRBD2 matching over 12 bases. The CDR3 is made up of 15 amino acids. Losses at the gene ends were 5 bases for V and 4 bases for J; bases not matched to a gene: 6. CDR1 and CDR2 (germline): SGHTA, FQGNSA. The CDR3 region is CASSQAGTSGYEQYF. The CDR3 region has the DNA TGTGCCAGCAGCCAAGCCGGGACTAGCGGGTACGAGCAGTACTTC.

This clonotype has a handful of counts. This chain connects TRBV29-1 to TRBJ1-2, with D possibly being TRBD1 (5 bases). CDR3 length equals 13 residues. In germline, CDR1 is SQVTM, CDR2 ANQGSEA. The V and J ends lost 6 bases and 3 bases respectively, with 14 bases between them. The CDR3 reads CSVGMGTDYGYTF. The CDR3 nucleotides are TGCAGCGTGGGGATGGGGACGGACTATGGCTACACCTTC.

The chain combines TRBV6-1 with TRBJ2-3; 8 bases align to TRBD2. Trimming cost V 3 bases and J 4 bases; bases outside gene matches: 3. From germline, CDR1 is MNHNS and CDR2 SASEGT. The CDR3 length is 14 residues. CDR3 residues: CASSDSGNSDTQYF. In DNA, the CDR3 is TGTGCCAGCAGTGATAGCGGGAACTCAGATACGCAGTATTTT.

This clonotype was counted once. V and J are TRBV28 and TRBJ2-7; D may match TRBD1 or TRBD2 (5 bases each). V lost 6 bases, J lost 2 bases, and 14 bases lay in between. CDR3 length: 14 residues. Germline loops: CDR1 MDHEN, CDR2 SYDVKM. CDR3 DNA: TGTGCCAGCAGGAGGGACGGGAATACCTACGAGCAGTACTTC. It specifies CASRRDGNTYEQYF.

This clonotype appeared a few times. CDR3: CASSYSRRSNEKLFF. The CDR3 coding sequence is TGTGCCAGCAGTTACTCACGGCGGAGTAATGAAAAACTGTTTTTT. The genes are TRBV6-6 and TRBJ1-4; no reliable D call. This CDR3 is 15 amino acids long. Germline V gene lookup returns CDR1 MNHNY and CDR2 SVGAGI (reference sequence). Trimming shortened V by 0 bases and J by 4 bases, and 9 bases separated the two germline ends.

This clonotype was seen only a few times. The chain recombines TRBV5-1 with TRBJ2-7, with D maybe TRBD2 (6 bases). V lost 6 bases to trimming and J lost 10 bases, with 17 bases between them. CDR1 is SGHRS and CDR2 is YFSETQ in the germline V gene. This CDR3 comprises 12 residues. The CDR3 coding sequence is TGCGCCAGCACCCTCGGCCAGGGAGGTCAGTACTTC. It translates to CASTLGQGGQYF.

There are a few counts of this clonotype. The chain has TRBV4-2 and TRBJ1-1; D not certain. The CDR3 has 16 residues. Germline loops: CDR1 LGHNA, CDR2 YNFKEQ. The germline V and J ends were trimmed by 0 bases and 7 bases, with 18 bases remaining between them. The CDR3 nucleotides are TGTGCCAGCAGCCAAGAGGTCGGTGGGAATGCCTATGAAGCTTTCTTT. Residues: CASSQEVGGNAYEAFF.

This clonotype was counted a few times. V usage is TRBV20-1 and J usage is TRBJ2-4; D call uncertain. CDR1 is DFQATT and CDR2 is SNEGSKA in the germline V gene (reference sequence). With 6 bases removed from V and 3 bases from J, the gap between germline ends came to 18 bases. The length of the CDR3 is 15 residues. The CDR3 spells CSAIQGVTHKNIQYF. In DNA, the CDR3 is TGCAGTGCAATTCAAGGTGTAACACACAAAAACATTCAGTACTTC.

The chain couples TRBV4-1 to TRBJ2-1, with 8 bases identical to TRBD2. The germline CDR1 and CDR2 sequences are MGHRA and YSYEKL. Losses at the gene ends were 7 bases for V and 3 bases for J; bases not matched to a gene: 5. CDR3 length: 14 residues. The CDR3 nucleotides are TGCGCCAGCACCGGGAGCGGGAGCTACAATGAGCAGTTCTTC. This translates into CASTGSGSYNEQFF.

This clonotype was detected once. The genes are TRBV7-2 and TRBJ1-2, with 10 positions matching TRBD1. CDR3 length equals 17 residues. With V trimmed by 5 bases and J by 0 bases, 9 bases remained unmatched. The germline gives CDR1 SGHTA, CDR2 FQGNSA. The CDR3 bases are TGTGCCAGCAGCGAATGGGACAGGGGATTACCTAACTATGGCTACACCTTC. Translation gives CASSEWDRGLPNYGYTF.

The J gene is TRBJ1-6, the V gene TRBV21-1; TRBD1, the D gene given by the table, was not confirmed from the DNA. TRBV21-1 is a pseudogene. CDR3 length: 18 residues. For the CDR3, the DNA is TGTGCCAGCAGCACGTTTCCGGGACAGATATACTATAATTCACCCCTCCACTTT. This codes for CASSTFPGQIYYNSPLHF.

The gene calls are TRBV20-1 and TRBJ1-1, with D uncertain. Deletions cut 6 bases from V and 3 bases from J, with 8 bases between. The germline V gene has CDR1 DFQATT and CDR2 SNEGSKA (reference sequence). The CDR3 is 11 residues long. The CDR3 is CSARGYTEAFF. The CDR3 DNA reads TGCAGTGCCCGAGGGTACACTGAAGCTTTCTTT.

The table lists this clonotype with many counts. This chain joins TRBV29-1 and TRBJ2-7, with TRBD1 identical over 7 bases. Per germline, CDR1 SQVTM and CDR2 ANQGSEA. There are 12 residues in the CDR3. With 6 bases clipped from V and 2 bases from J, the junction kept 4 bases outside the gene matches. In nucleotides, the CDR3 is TGCAGCGTCGCCACAGGGGCCTACGAGCAGTACTTC. This encodes CSVATGAYEQYF.

In this sample, this clonotype turned up a few times. The J gene is TRBJ2-1, the V gene TRBV5-1, with D unclear. The V and J ends lost 0 bases and 2 bases respectively, with 12 bases between them. This CDR3 is 16 amino acids long. The germline CDR1 and CDR2 sequences are SGHRS and YFSETQ. Written as DNA, the CDR3 is TGCGCCAGCAGCTTGGAATTAGGCGGCCCCTACAATGAGCAGTTCTTC. Translation gives CASSLELGGPYNEQFF.

The sample holds a few counts of this clonotype. V and J are TRBV11-2 and TRBJ2-3, with TRBD2 matching over 9 bases. This CDR3 contains 16 residues. V was clipped by 6 bases and J by 5 bases; unmatched bases: 12. Germline loops: CDR1 SGHAT, CDR2 FQNNGV. This CDR3 reads CASRRAGGPMVDTQYF. CDR3 in DNA: TGTGCCAGCAGAAGGGCGGGAGGGCCGATGGTAGATACGCAGTATTTT.

The chain has TRBV6-4 and TRBJ1-2, with D maybe TRBD1 (6 bases). The CDR3 loop spans 13 amino acids. Germline values: CDR1 MRHNA, CDR2 SNTAGT. Trimming cost V 3 bases and J 13 bases, with 18 bases left between them. DNA of the CDR3: TGTGCCAGCAGTGAAGGAGGGGGGGACGAGGGCACCTTC. Residues: CASSEGGGDEGTF.

The chain has TRBV5-1 and TRBJ2-1; D not resolved. The CDR3 extends over 14 amino acids. Deletions cut 4 bases from V and 10 bases from J, with 18 bases between. CDR1 and CDR2 from the germline V gene are SGHRS and YFSETQ. The CDR3 protein is CASSPPYATGEQFF. CDR3 sequence (DNA): TGCGCCAGCAGCCCGCCCTACGCCACCGGGGAGCAGTTCTTC.

The V gene is TRBV6-2 or TRBV6-3, the J gene TRBJ2-2, with 9 bases identical to TRBD1. Losses at the gene ends were 6 bases for V and 5 bases for J; bases not matched to a gene: 1. The germline CDR1 and CDR2 sequences are MNHEY and SVGEGT. There are 13 residues in the CDR3. DNA of the CDR3: TGTGCCAGCAGGGGACAGGGTACCGGGGAGCTGTTTTTT. This sequence encodes CASRGQGTGELFF.

The genes are TRBV20-1 and TRBJ2-4, with 9 bases that match TRBD1. There are 15 residues in the CDR3. In germline, CDR1 is DFQATT, CDR2 SNEGSKA (reference sequence). V lost 1 base to trimming and J lost 7 bases; unmatched junction nucleotides: 8. CDR3 residues: CSARGYRGRRNIQYF. As DNA, the CDR3 is TGCAGTGCTAGAGGGTACAGGGGGCGCAGGAACATTCAGTACTTC.

The chain employs TRBV15 and TRBJ1-1; D call uncertain. The CDR3 is 13 amino acids. V lost 3 bases and J 3 bases, leaving 8 bases between the germline ends. The germline V gene encodes CDR1 LNHNV and CDR2 YYDKDF (reference sequence). CDR3 sequence: CATSSQIHTEAFF. The CDR3 DNA follows: TGTGCCACCAGCAGTCAGATTCACACTGAAGCTTTCTTT. The variable domain in full, with the rest retrieved from reference TRBV15 and TRBJ1-1, is DAMVIQNPRYQVTQFGKPVTLSCSQTLNHNVMYWYQQKSSQAPKLLFHYYDKDFNNEADTPDNFQSRRPNTSFCFLDIRSPGLGDTAMYLCATSSQIHTEAFFGQGTRLTVV.

This clonotype was observed a handful of times. The chain links TRBV5-1 to TRBJ2-7, with 7 bases matching TRBD1. V shed 1 base and J 1 base; nucleotides not matched to a gene: 5. This CDR3 spans 15 amino acids. Germline CDR1 SGHRS, CDR2 YFSETQ. The CDR3 sequence: CASSLSGTASYEQYF. In DNA form, the CDR3 reads TGCGCCAGCAGCTTGTCCGGGACAGCATCCTACGAGCAGTACTTC.

The V and J genes are TRBV20-1 and TRBJ2-7; no firm D call. Germline CDR1 reads DFQATT; CDR2 reads SNEGSKA (reference sequence). Trimming pared 5 bases from V and 5 bases from J, leaving 10 bases between. The CDR3 consists of 11 residues. CDR3 sequence: CSAANGHEQYF. CDR3 nucleotides: TGCAGTGCTGCGAACGGGCACGAGCAGTACTTC.

This clonotype has a handful of counts. The chain has TRBV15 and TRBJ1-2; weak D call: TRBD1 (5 bases). Trimming took 4 bases from V and 0 from J, leaving 9 bases between them. Per the germline V gene, CDR1 is LNHNV and CDR2 is YYDKDF (reference sequence). The CDR3 runs 14 residues. The CDR3 reads CATSIRATNYGYTF. CDR3 coding DNA: TGTGCCACCAGCATCAGGGCGACTAACTATGGCTACACCTTC.

In this sample, this clonotype turned up a few times. The V gene is TRBV20-1, the J gene TRBJ2-5, with a weak D call TRBD2 (5 bases). The V end lost 3 bases, the J end lost 3 bases, and 8 bases lay between the germline ends. CDR1 and CDR2 from the germline V gene are DFQATT and SNEGSKA (reference sequence). CDR3 length: 12 amino acids. CDR3 in amino acids: CSASGREETQYF. Written as DNA, the CDR3 is TGCAGTGCTAGCGGGCGGGAAGAGACCCAGTACTTC.